This TCR beta chain was sequenced for a study of T-cell reconstitution after alpha-beta-depleted transplantation in children. Trimming took off 2 bases at V and 1 base at J, with 11 bases between the two ends. The CDR3 runs 14 residues. Germline assignment: CDR1 SQVTM and CDR2 ANQGSEA. Unique molecular identifiers tagged the TCRbeta library. TCRdb analysed the PCR reads with MiXCR anew, one entry per CDR3 protein. The sample shows roughly 100,000 distinct CDR3 sequences, 7.5% to 9% of them seen only once. The V and J genes are TRBV29-1 and TRBJ1-1, with D possibly TRBD1 on 6 matching bases. This clonotype was obtained from a boy between 2 and 15 years old with acute lymphoblastic leukemia, due to receive a stem cell transplant. The input for sequencing was PBMCs, taken before TCRalphabeta/CD19-depleted stem cell transplant. CDR3 in amino acids: CSVELGRGNTEAFF. In DNA, the CDR3 is TGCAGCGTTGAACTTGGCAGGGGGAACACTGAAGCTTTCTTT.